These 8 T cell receptor beta chains were sequenced from one sample in a study of blood T cell repertoires in COVID-19 (dated by TCRdb to 2019 to 2021). Libraries were constructed by the immunoSEQ multiplex PCR assay. Drawn from immuneACCESS, this table holds only the in-frame rearrangements with V and J called that TCRdb kept. Clones are partly lost; checked studies trace under half to an unresolved V gene and leave the rest unexplained. The sample yields approximately 250,000 clones; approximately 90% were counted once. The ten largest account for approximately 2.7% of the sample. Sequencing used PBMCs or T cells enriched from blood (not recorded which). The receptors shown here come from a man aged 35 to 55 who had been exposed to COVID-19.

The chain employs TRBV11-2 and TRBJ2-7; 7 nucleotides agree with TRBD1. The CDR3 is 15 amino acids. The V segment lost 3 bases and the J segment 2 bases; nucleotides outside the gene matches: 7. The germline V gene encodes CDR1 SGHAT and CDR2 FQNNGV. The CDR3 DNA follows: TGTGCCAGCAGCTTCACAGGGACAGAAGCCTACGAGCAGTACTTC. Translation: CASSFTGTEAYEQYF.

The V call is TRBV28, the J call TRBJ1-2; D might be TRBD1 (5 bases). The V gene lost 5 bases and the J gene lost 7 bases, with 14 bases spanning the gap. The germline gives CDR1 MDHEN, CDR2 SYDVKM. The CDR3 runs 13 residues. The CDR3: CASSLVGVFGYTF. CDR3 DNA: TGTGCCAGCAGTCTCGTAGGGGTCTTTGGCTACACCTTC.

The chain is built from TRBV4-2 and TRBJ2-2; the match to TRBD1 covers 7 bases. Germline CDR1 is LGHNA and CDR2 is YNFKEQ. The junction had 5 bases not matched to a gene; V was cut back by 3 bases and J by 4 bases. This CDR3 has 15 residues. CDR3 residues: CASSHDRVGTGELFF. CDR3 in DNA: TGTGCCAGCAGCCATGACAGGGTCGGCACCGGGGAGCTGTTTTTT.

This chain links TRBV5-1 with TRBJ1-4; D is ambiguous. CDR1 SGHRS and CDR2 YFSETQ come from the germline V gene. Trimming cost V 2 bases and J 7 bases, with 9 bases left between them. CDR3 size: 13 residues. CDR3 in DNA: TGCGCCAGCAGCTTTCAACCCGGTGAAAAACTGTTTTTT. Translation gives CASSFQPGEKLFF.

The rearrangement uses TRBV6-1 and TRBJ2-7; TRBD1 is a possible D gene (6 bases). The CDR3 covers 15 residues. Trimming took 2 bases from V and 2 from J, leaving 13 bases between them. Germline CDR1 MNHNS, CDR2 SASEGT. The CDR3 nucleotides read TGTGCCAGCAGTGAAATCAGGGGACGCCCCTACGAGCAGTACTTC. This codes for CASSEIRGRPYEQYF.

This clone was seen a single time. This chain uses TRBV29-1 with TRBJ1-1; the match to TRBD1 covers 10 bases. Germline-derived CDR1 and CDR2 are SQVTM and ANQGSEA. V shed 6 bases and J 5 bases; nucleotides not matched to a gene: 6. The CDR3 is 13 amino acids. In DNA, the CDR3 is TGCAGCGTCGGACAGGGGGTTGGAACTGAAGCTTTCTTT. Translating it yields CSVGQGVGTEAFF.

This rearrangement joins TRBV7-9 to TRBJ1-3, with D maybe TRBD1 (6 bases). V shed 6 bases and J shed 0 bases, with 15 bases lying between them. The CDR3 totals 16 residues. Germline V gives CDR1 SEHNR, CDR2 FQNEAQ (reference sequence). DNA of the CDR3: TGTGCCAGCAGGATGGGGGGGCTTCCCTCTGGAAACACCATATATTTT. It specifies CASRMGGLPSGNTIYF.

The chain joins TRBV7-9 to TRBJ1-3; D is perhaps TRBD1 (5 bases). The CDR3 spans 14 residues. Germline V CDR1 and CDR2: SEHNR, FQNEAQ (reference sequence). Between the trimmed V and J ends, which lost 3 bases and 4 bases, there was a span of 10 bases. The DNA of the CDR3 is TGTGCCAGCAGCTTTACCAGGACAGGAAACACCATATATTTT. It codes for CASSFTRTGNTIYF.